A selection of T cell receptor beta chains follows, all from one sample in a study of control samples from healthy donors and cancer patients. Profiling relied on immunoSEQ multiplex PCR, and the TCRdb table lists in-frame clones only, not all of them. The table records about 170,000 clones, 85% to 90% of them present only once. The sample taken for sequencing was blood. Receptors were obtained from a woman aged 25 to 39 in good health. The CDR3 runs from the conserved cysteine through the conserved F or W. The order of the fields is D gene, clone size, J gene, V gene, CDR3 protein, CDR3 DNA. The D gene is left open where the match is weak. Where a row states a size, it is once, few, many or the class of an expanded clone; other rows omit it.

-,-,TRBJ2-5,TRBV27,CASGSGTRGAETQYF,TGTGCCAGCGGTTCTGGGACAAGGGGTGCAGAGACCCAGTACTTC
-,-,TRBJ2-2,TRBV29-1,CSVGELGPGELFF,TGCAGCGTAGGGGAGCTGGGGCCCGGGGAGCTGTTTTTT
TRBD2,-,TRBJ2-3,TRBV9,CASNLAGGPTDTQYF,TGTGCCAGCAACCTAGCGGGGGGGCCGACAGATACGCAGTATTTT
TRBD1,-,TRBJ1-1,TRBV3-1/TRBV3-2,CASSQVQGAAEAFF,TGTGCCAGCAGCCAAGTACAGGGGGCCGCTGAAGCTTTCTTT
-,-,TRBJ1-6,TRBV19,CASSAGARSPLHF,TGTGCCAGTAGTGCAGGAGCTAGGTCACCCCTCCACTTT
-,-,TRBJ2-3,TRBV2,CASKEFRGSADTQYF,TGTGCCAGCAAGGAATTTAGGGGAAGCGCAGATACGCAGTATTTT
-,few,TRBJ1-2,TRBV12-5,CASGLVRDTGIYGYTF,TGTGCTAGTGGTTTGGTACGCGACACGGGCATCTATGGCTACACCTTC
-,-,TRBJ2-7,TRBV11-2,CASSLGTGSYEQYF,TGTGCCAGCAGCTTAGGGACGGGGTCCTACGAGCAGTACTTC
TRBD2,-,TRBJ2-1,TRBV5-4,CASPGGPGNEQFF,TGTGCCAGTCCGGGGGGGCCGGGCAATGAGCAGTTCTTC
TRBD1,-,TRBJ1-2,TRBV19,CASSQIGQVTTGYTF,TGTGCCAGTAGCCAAATAGGACAGGTTACGACTGGCTACACCTTC
-,-,TRBJ2-7,TRBV7-9,CATEGGVSSYEQYF,TGTGCCACCGAGGGGGGTGTGAGCTCCTACGAGCAGTACTTC
-,-,TRBJ1-5,TRBV5-1,CASSIRRQVSNQPQHF,TGCGCCAGCAGCATAAGAAGACAGGTTAGCAATCAGCCCCAGCATTTT
TRBD1,-,TRBJ2-5,TRBV5-1,CASSWGTGGHQETQYF,TGCGCCAGCAGCTGGGGGACAGGGGGTCACCAAGAGACCCAGTACTTC
-,-,TRBJ1-2,TRBV5-1,CASSLQTGGYGYTF,TGCGCCAGCAGCTTGCAAACGGGGGGCTATGGCTACACCTTC
-,-,TRBJ2-7,TRBV28,CASSLPAGSYEQYF,TGTGCCAGCAGTTTGCCCGCGGGTTCCTACGAGCAGTACTTC